The count of the clone carrying this TCR beta chain is one. Generated by immunoSEQ multiplex PCR, the TCRdb table keeps only in-frame clones and is missing some. The sample includes approximately 2.3 million clones, 85% to 95% of them seen just once. The sample is drawn from a study of shared clonotypes between healthy human individuals. V lost 3 bases and J lost 6, with 14 bases in between. This CDR3 region has 14 residues. Germline CDR1 is MNHNS and CDR2 is SASEGT. Naive CD45RA+ and memory CD45RA-negative subsets were split from CD4+ cells. The sequenced material came from naive CD4+ T cells from PBMCs. Subset described: CD45RA+ positively selected. The chain joins TRBV6-1 to TRBJ1-1, with D tentatively TRBD1 (5 bases). This TCR derives from a man between 18 and 35 years old in good health. Some clones in this sample may be carry-over from other donors' samples. As DNA, the CDR3 is TGTGCCAGCAGTGATTTAGGGACCGCACCTGAAGCTTTCTTT. Amino acids: CASSDLGTAPEAFF.